Shown below are 22 T cell receptor beta chains from a single sample sequenced in a study of T-cell memory formation after mild COVID-19. TCRdb recomputed calls from the 5' RACE reads with MiXCR, one row per CDR3 protein. The profile shows about 340,000 distinct CDR3 sequences, around 21% of them singletons. The source material was PBMCs or a T cell subset sorted from them (not recorded which). The receptors were gathered from an adult woman who had mild COVID-19 (a few samples of this study predate the infection). Cell type and time point are not known.

V is TRBV4-2 and J is TRBJ1-2; D might be TRBD1 (5 bases). Per germline, CDR1 LGHNA and CDR2 YNFKEQ. This CDR3 is built from 15 residues. Trimming stripped 4 bases from V and 0 bases from J, with 12 bases between. This CDR3 is CASSPEGTPNYGYTF. The DNA for the CDR3 is TGTGCCAGCAGCCCAGAGGGGACCCCTAACTATGGCTACACCTTC.

This clonotype showed up many times. V and J are TRBV3-1 and TRBJ2-7; the D gene is possibly TRBD1 (6 bases). This CDR3 is built from 13 residues. V lost 1 base to trimming and J lost 8 bases, with 12 bases between them. Germline-derived CDR1 and CDR2 are LGHDT and YNNKEL (reference sequence). The CDR3 nucleotides read TGTGCCAGCAGCCAAGGGGCAGGGGACCAGCAGTACTTC. Residues: CASSQGAGDQQYF.

The chain has TRBV5-6 and TRBJ1-3; D is ambiguous. CDR1 is SGHDT, CDR2 YYEEEE, per germline. This CDR3 has 15 residues. Trimming took 0 bases from V and 0 from J, leaving 7 bases between them. DNA of the CDR3: TGTGCCAGCAGCTTGGGGGGAAACTCTGGAAACACCATATATTTT. Translation: CASSLGGNSGNTIYF.

This chain uses TRBV6-5 with TRBJ2-1; 8 bases are shared with TRBD2. The CDR3 has 13 amino acids. V was pared by 5 bases and J by 11 bases, with 8 bases of the junction left unmatched. Germline CDR1 and CDR2: MNHEY and SVGAGI. This chain's CDR3 is CASSQPSGGKQFF. CDR3 nucleotides: TGTGCCAGCAGTCAGCCAAGCGGGGGAAAGCAGTTCTTC.

The chain has TRBV5-5 and TRBJ1-2, with 9 bases that match TRBD1. The V gene's germline CDR1 is SGHKS and CDR2 YYEKEE (reference sequence). V lost 4 bases and J lost 6; bases outside the gene matches: 4. This CDR3 has 13 residues. The CDR3 loop is CASSGTGYDGYTF. CDR3 in DNA: TGTGCCAGCAGCGGGACAGGGTACGATGGCTACACCTTC.

This chain connects TRBV30 to TRBJ2-7; the D gene is possibly TRBD2 (5 bases). This CDR3 spans 14 amino acids. Trimming left V 0 bases short and J 0 bases short, with 9 bases between. Germline CDR1 and CDR2: GTSNPN and SVGIG (reference sequence). CDR3 bases: TGTGCCTGGAGTGTTGGAGGCAACTCCTACGAGCAGTACTTC. Translated: CAWSVGGNSYEQYF. Complete variable domain (other parts from reference TRBV30 and TRBJ2-7): SQTIHQWPATLVQPVGSPLSLECTVEGTSNPNLYWYRQAAGRGLQLLFYSVGIGQISSEVPQNLSASRPQDRQFILSSKKLLLSDSGFYLCAWSVGGNSYEQYFGPGTRLTVT.

In this sample, this clonotype turned up a few times. The chain is built from TRBV19 and TRBJ2-2; a weak D match, TRBD1 (5 bases). The germline V and J ends were trimmed by 4 bases and 3 bases, with 9 bases remaining between them. The CDR3 runs 14 residues. From germline, CDR1 is LNHDA and CDR2 SQIVND (reference sequence). The CDR3 reads CASSKDSYTGELFF. CDR3 sequence (DNA): TGTGCCAGTAGTAAAGACAGTTACACCGGGGAGCTGTTTTTT.

The chain recombines TRBV9 with TRBJ1-3, with D unresolved. V lost 3 bases, J lost 4 bases, and 11 bases lay in between. Looked up from germline, CDR1 is SGDLS and CDR2 is YYNGEE. This CDR3 has 14 amino acids. CDR3 DNA: TGTGCCAGCAGCGCCGGGTCCTCCGGAAACACCATATATTTT. Protein sequence: CASSAGSSGNTIYF.

A few counts support this clonotype. The V call is TRBV29-1, the J call TRBJ2-4; TRBD1 aligns across 8 bases. The CDR3 is 14 amino acids. V gave up 4 bases and J gave up 2 bases; unmatched junction bases: 4. Per germline, CDR1 SQVTM and CDR2 ANQGSEA. CDR3 sequence: CSVGTGRTKNIQYF. In nucleotides, the CDR3 is TGCAGCGTTGGGACAGGGAGAACCAAAAACATTCAGTACTTC.

V usage is TRBV29-1 and J usage is TRBJ2-7; 8 bases align to TRBD1. This CDR3 comprises 12 residues. Trimming took 7 bases from V and 7 from J; bases not matched to a gene: 9. The germline CDR1 and CDR2 sequences are SQVTM and ANQGSEA. The DNA of the CDR3 is TGCAGCGCTGGACAGGGTCATATTGAGCAGTACTTC. Amino acids: CSAGQGHIEQYF.

This clonotype was picked up a small number of times. This rearrangement joins TRBV7-9 to TRBJ1-2, with D possibly TRBD1 on 5 matching bases. CDR1 is SEHNR, CDR2 FQNEAQ, per germline (reference sequence). The CDR3 is 15 amino acids. The V and J ends lost 3 bases and 8 bases respectively, with 19 bases between them. CDR3 loop: CASSLGQGYLKGYTF. CDR3 sequence (DNA): TGTGCCAGCAGCTTGGGCCAGGGTTATTTGAAGGGCTACACCTTC.

This clonotype has just a few counts. Germline and junction disagree at one end, which may indicate a read error. This chain joins TRBV6-6 and TRBJ2-1; possible D gene TRBD2, 5 bases. Germline V gives CDR1 MNHNY, CDR2 SVGAGI (reference sequence). This CDR3 has 11 residues. The CDR3 nucleotides read TGTGCCAGCAGTTACGGACTTGAGGAGTTCTTC. Encoded protein: CASSYGLEEFF.

The J gene is TRBJ1-1, the V gene TRBV11-2; 9 bases agree with TRBD1. The CDR3 sequence is 23 residues long. The germline V gene encodes CDR1 SGHAT and CDR2 FQNNGV. With 1 base clipped from V and 1 base from J, the junction kept 25 bases outside the gene matches. CDR3 bases: TGTGCCAGCAGCTTAGTAGTAGTCAACGTCCCGGGACAGGGACCGGACTCGAACACTGAAGCTTTCTTT. Amino acids: CASSLVVVNVPGQGPDSNTEAFF.

The genes are TRBV7-9 and TRBJ1-5; D is unclear. With 1 base removed from V and 4 bases from J, the gap between germline ends came to 11 bases. CDR3 size: 15 residues. Germline CDR1 reads SEHNR; CDR2 reads FQNEAQ (reference sequence). CDR3 DNA sequence: TGTGCCAGCAGCTTAGTGGGCCGTGGGAATCAGCCCCAGCATTTT. It specifies CASSLVGRGNQPQHF.

The chain links TRBV20-1 to TRBJ2-5; D unclear. The CDR3 spans 10 residues. Deletions cut 2 bases from V and 4 bases from J, with 2 bases between. Germline-derived CDR1 and CDR2 are DFQATT and SNEGSKA (reference sequence). CDR3 nucleotides: TGCAGTGCTAGACGAGAGACCCAGTACTTC. It encodes CSARRETQYF.

This chain links TRBV7-9 with TRBJ2-5, with a tentative D call TRBD1 (6 bases). CDR1 and CDR2 from the germline V gene are SEHNR and FQNEAQ (reference sequence). V gave up 5 bases and J gave up 1 base, with 17 bases separating them. The CDR3 totals 16 residues. Written as DNA, the CDR3 is TGTGCCAGCAGCCCAGGGGCCGGGGTTCGCCAAGAGACCCAGTACTTC. It translates to CASSPGAGVRQETQYF.

This clonotype has more than one count but fewer than ten. The genes are TRBV11-2 and TRBJ2-1; D possibly corresponds to TRBD2 (5 bases). The CDR3 loop spans 16 amino acids. Trimming removed 5 bases at V and 1 base at J, with 15 bases between. Germline V lookup: CDR1 SGHAT, CDR2 FQNNGV. The CDR3, as DNA: TGTGCCAGCAGCCCGGCCCCAACTAGATCCTACAATGAGCAGTTCTTC. Its translation: CASSPAPTRSYNEQFF.

V usage is TRBV5-1 and J usage is TRBJ2-7; D gene ambiguous. From germline, CDR1 is SGHRS and CDR2 YFSETQ. The CDR3 runs 14 residues. V was shortened by 4 bases and J by 7 bases, with 18 bases between the two germline ends. The DNA of the CDR3 is TGCGCCAGCAGCCGCGCGGATTTAGCTCGGGAGCAGTACTTC. It specifies CASSRADLAREQYF.

This clonotype was seen a handful of times. The V gene is TRBV5-4, the J gene TRBJ1-2; 9 bases match TRBD1. The V gene end was trimmed by 0 bases and the J gene end by 5 bases; junction bases not matched to a gene: 8. The CDR3 runs to 16 residues. Germline loops: CDR1 SGHNT, CDR2 YYREEE (reference sequence). DNA of the CDR3: TGTGCCAGCAGCTTGGGATTAACAGGGGGCCAGTATGGCTACACCTTC. Its protein is CASSLGLTGGQYGYTF.

V and J are TRBV7-9 and TRBJ2-1, with D possibly matching TRBD1 (5 bases). V lost 1 base and J 4 bases, leaving 8 bases between the germline ends. Germline V gene lookup returns CDR1 SEHNR and CDR2 FQNEAQ (reference sequence). The length of the CDR3 is 14 residues. Here the CDR3 DNA reads TGTGCCAGCAGCTTAGATTCAGGGTACAATGAGCAGTTCTTC. Protein product: CASSLDSGYNEQFF.

This clonotype was counted a few times. This rearrangement joins TRBV12-3 or TRBV12-4 to TRBJ2-4; D not resolved. Trimming left V 2 bases short and J 5 bases short, with 4 bases between. The CDR3 consists of 12 residues. This CDR3 reads CASSLIQNIQYF. The CDR3 bases are TGTGCCAGCAGTTTAATTCAAAACATTCAGTACTTC.

This clonotype turned up a few times. The chain recombines TRBV4-3 with TRBJ2-1, with 7 bases that match TRBD2. The germline V gene encodes CDR1 LGHNA and CDR2 YSLEER. V trimming: 1 base; J trimming: 9 bases; junction bases outside the gene matches: 6. The CDR3 covers 14 residues. CDR3 loop: CASSQGWREIEQFF. The CDR3 DNA is TGCGCCAGCAGCCAAGGTTGGCGGGAGATTGAGCAGTTCTTC.